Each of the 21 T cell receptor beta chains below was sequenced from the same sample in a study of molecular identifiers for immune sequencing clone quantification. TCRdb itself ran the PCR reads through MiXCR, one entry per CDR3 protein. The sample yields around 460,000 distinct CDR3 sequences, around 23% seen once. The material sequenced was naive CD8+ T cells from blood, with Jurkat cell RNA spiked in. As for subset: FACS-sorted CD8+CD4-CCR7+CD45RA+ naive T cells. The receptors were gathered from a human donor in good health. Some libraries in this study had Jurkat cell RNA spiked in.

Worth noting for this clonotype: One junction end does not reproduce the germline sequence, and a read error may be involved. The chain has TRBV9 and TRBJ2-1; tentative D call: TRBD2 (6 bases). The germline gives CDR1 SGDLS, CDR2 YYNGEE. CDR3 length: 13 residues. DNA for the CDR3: TGTGCCAGCAGCGCAATGGAGGGCAATGAGCAGCTCTTC. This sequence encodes CASSAMEGNEQLF.

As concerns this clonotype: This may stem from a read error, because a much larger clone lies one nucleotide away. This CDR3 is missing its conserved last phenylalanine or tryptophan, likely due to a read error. The CDR3 region is CASSLTGWETQYL. The CDR3 bases are TGTGCCAGCAGCTTGACAGGGTGGGAGACCCAGTACCTC. The chain combines TRBV7-9 with TRBJ2-5, with TRBD1 identical over 7 bases. CDR3 length: 13 residues. Germline CDR1 SEHNR, CDR2 FQNEAQ (reference sequence). The V gene end was trimmed by 3 bases and the J gene end by 5 bases; junction bases not matched to a gene: 3.

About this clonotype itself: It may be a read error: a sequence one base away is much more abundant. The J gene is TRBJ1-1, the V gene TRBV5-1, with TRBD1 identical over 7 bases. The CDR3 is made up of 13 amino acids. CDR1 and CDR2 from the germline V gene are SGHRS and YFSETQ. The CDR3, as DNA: TGCGCCGGCAGCTTGGACACAGGGGCTGAAGCTTTCTTT. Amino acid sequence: CAGSLDTGAEAFF.

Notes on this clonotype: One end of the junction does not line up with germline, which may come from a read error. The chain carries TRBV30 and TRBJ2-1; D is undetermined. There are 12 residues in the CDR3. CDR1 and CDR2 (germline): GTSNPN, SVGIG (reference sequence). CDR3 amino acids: CAWSAPRNGQFF. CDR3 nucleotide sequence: TGTGCCTGGAGTGCGCCCCGGAATGGGCAGTTCTTC.

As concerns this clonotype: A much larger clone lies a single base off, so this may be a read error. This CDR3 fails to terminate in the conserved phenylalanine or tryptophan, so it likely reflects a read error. The CDR3 DNA follows: TGTGCCAGCAGTTACATAGCTGAGACCCAGTACTCC. Translated: CASSYIAETQYS. The chain uses TRBV6-2 or TRBV6-3 and TRBJ2-5; no clear D. V shed 2 bases and J shed 5 bases, with 6 bases lying between them. Germline lookup yields CDR1 MNHEY and CDR2 SVGEGT. CDR3 size: 12 residues.

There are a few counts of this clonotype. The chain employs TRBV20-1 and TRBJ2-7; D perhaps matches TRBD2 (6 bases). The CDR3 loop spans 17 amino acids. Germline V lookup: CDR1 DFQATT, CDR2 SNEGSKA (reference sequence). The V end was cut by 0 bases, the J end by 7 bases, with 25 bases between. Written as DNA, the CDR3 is TGCAGTGCTAGAGATTTAGGTGGGGGGACTGACCCTCGAGAGCAGTACTTC. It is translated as CSARDLGGGTDPREQYF.

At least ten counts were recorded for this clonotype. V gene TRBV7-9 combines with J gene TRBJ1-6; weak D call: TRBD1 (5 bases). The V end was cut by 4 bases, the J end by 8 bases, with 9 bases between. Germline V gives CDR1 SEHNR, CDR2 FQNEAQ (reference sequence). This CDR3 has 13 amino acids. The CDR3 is CASSSGTYSPLHF. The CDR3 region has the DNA TGTGCCAGCAGCTCCGGGACTTATTCACCCCTCCACTTT.

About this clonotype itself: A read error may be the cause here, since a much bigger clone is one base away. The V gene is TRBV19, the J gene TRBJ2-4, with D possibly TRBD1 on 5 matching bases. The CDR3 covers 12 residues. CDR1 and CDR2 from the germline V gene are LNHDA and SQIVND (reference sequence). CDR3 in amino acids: CASKADKNIPYF. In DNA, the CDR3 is TGTGCCAGTAAGGCGGACAAAAACATTCCGTACTTC.

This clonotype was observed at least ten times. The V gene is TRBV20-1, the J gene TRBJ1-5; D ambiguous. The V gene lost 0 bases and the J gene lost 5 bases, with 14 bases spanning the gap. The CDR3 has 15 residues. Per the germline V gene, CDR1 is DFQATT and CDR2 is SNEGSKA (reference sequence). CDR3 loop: CSARDLEGPDQPQHF. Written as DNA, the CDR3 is TGCAGTGCTAGAGATCTCGAGGGTCCCGATCAGCCCCAGCATTTT.

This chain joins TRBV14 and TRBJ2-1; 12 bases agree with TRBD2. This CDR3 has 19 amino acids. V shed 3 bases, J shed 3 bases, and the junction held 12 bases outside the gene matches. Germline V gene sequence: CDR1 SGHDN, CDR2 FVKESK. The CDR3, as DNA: TGTGCCAGCAGCCACACTAGCGGGAGGCCCCCGAACAACTACAATGAGCAGTTCTTC. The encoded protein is CASSHTSGRPPNNYNEQFF.

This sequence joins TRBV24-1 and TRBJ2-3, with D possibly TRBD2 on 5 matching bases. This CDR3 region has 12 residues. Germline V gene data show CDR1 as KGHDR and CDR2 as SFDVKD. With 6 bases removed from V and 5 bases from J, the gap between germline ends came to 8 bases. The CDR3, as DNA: TGTGCCACCAGTCGGGGAGAAGATACGCAGTATTTT. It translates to CATSRGEDTQYF.

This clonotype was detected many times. CDR3 DNA sequence: TGTGCCAGCAGCCACTACTACACAGATACGCAGTATTTT. This translates into CASSHYYTDTQYF. The chain is built from TRBV14 and TRBJ2-3; D is unresolved. CDR1 and CDR2 (germline): SGHDN, FVKESK. Trimming stripped 3 bases from V and 2 bases from J, with 6 bases between. The CDR3 contains 13 residues.

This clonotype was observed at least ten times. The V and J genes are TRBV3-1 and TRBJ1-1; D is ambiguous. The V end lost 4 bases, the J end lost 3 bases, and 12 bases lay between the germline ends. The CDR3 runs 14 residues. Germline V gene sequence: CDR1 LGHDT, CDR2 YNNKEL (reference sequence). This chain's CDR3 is CASSPRALDTEAFF. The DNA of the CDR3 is TGTGCCAGCAGCCCGCGAGCTTTGGACACTGAAGCTTTCTTT.

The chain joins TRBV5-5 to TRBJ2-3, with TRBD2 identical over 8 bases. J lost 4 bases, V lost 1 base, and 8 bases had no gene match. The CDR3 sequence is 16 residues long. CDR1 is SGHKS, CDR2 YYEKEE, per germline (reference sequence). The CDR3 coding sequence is TGTGCCAGCAGCTTGAGAGCCGGGAGGGGGGCAGATACGCAGTATTTT. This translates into CASSLRAGRGADTQYF.

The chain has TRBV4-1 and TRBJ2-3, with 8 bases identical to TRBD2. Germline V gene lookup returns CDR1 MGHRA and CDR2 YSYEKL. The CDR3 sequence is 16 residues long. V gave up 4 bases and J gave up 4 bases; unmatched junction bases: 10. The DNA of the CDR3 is TGCGCCAGCAGCCGGCACAGTAGCGGGGAGGCAGATACGCAGTATTTT. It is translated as CASSRHSSGEADTQYF.

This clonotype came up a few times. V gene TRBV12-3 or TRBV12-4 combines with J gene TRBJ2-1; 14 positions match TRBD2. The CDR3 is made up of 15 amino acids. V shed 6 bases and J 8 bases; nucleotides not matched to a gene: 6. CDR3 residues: CASSLGLAGGHEQFF. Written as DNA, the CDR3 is TGTGCCAGCAGCCTAGGACTAGCGGGAGGCCATGAGCAGTTCTTC.

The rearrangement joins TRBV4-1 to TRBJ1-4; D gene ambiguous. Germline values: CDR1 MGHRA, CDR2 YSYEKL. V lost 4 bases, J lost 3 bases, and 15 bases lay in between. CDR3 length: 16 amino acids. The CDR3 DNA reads TGCGCCAGCAGCCCTACCGAGGGAAGCTCTAATGAAAAACTGTTTTTT. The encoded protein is CASSPTEGSSNEKLFF.

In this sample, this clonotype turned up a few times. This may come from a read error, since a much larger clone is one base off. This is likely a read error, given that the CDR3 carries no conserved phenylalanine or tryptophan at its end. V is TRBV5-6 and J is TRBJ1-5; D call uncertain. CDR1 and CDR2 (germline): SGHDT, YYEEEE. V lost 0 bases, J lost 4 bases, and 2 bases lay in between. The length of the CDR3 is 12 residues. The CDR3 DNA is TGTGCCAGCAGCTTGGAGAATCAGCCCCAGCATTCT. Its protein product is CASSLENQPQHS.

The DNA for the CDR3 is TGTGCCACCAGAGGCGGGACAGGGGTGTTTCTATCCAAAAACATTCAGTACTTC. It yields the protein CATRGGTGVFLSKNIQYF. The rearrangement uses TRBV6-2 or TRBV6-3 and TRBJ2-4; 10 bases agree with TRBD1. This CDR3 contains 18 residues. The V gene end was trimmed by 10 bases and the J gene end by 2 bases; junction bases not matched to a gene: 17. Germline CDR1 MNHEY, CDR2 SVGEGT.

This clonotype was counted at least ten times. The CDR3 spells CASSLTRYTEQYF. CDR3 nucleotides: TGTGCCAGCAGTCTCACGCGATATACGGAGCAGTACTTC. The chain uses TRBV28 and TRBJ2-7; D is unresolved. V was cut by 5 bases and J by 7 bases, with 15 bases left in between. The CDR3 is 13 amino acids. Germline CDR1 is MDHEN and CDR2 is SYDVKM.

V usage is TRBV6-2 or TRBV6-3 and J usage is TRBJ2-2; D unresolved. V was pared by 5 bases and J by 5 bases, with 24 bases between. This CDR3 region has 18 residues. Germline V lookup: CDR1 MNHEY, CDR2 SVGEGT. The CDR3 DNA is TGTGCCAGCAGTCCGCGGCATCCCGGACCCCGATCAACCGGGGAGCTGTTTTTT. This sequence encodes CASSPRHPGPRSTGELFF.